Sequencing of this TCR beta chain was carried out in a study of blood T cell repertoires in COVID-19. The overall study: Samples of COVID-19 (acute and convalescent) were obtained from the United States, Italy and Spain. The analysed material was cDNA or gDNA that came from T cells, B-cell-depleted T cells, or PBMCs.

As handled by the study authors: Using reference gene primer amplification, nucleated cell counts were estimated. Profiled with immunoSEQ multiplex PCR; TCRdb holds only in-frame clones, not every one. V, J and clone size reflect that table, while D and trimming were determined from the DNA. The sample carries around 150,000 clones, over 90% recorded once. V was clipped by 1 base and J by 0 bases, with 16 bases between them. This CDR3 contains 18 residues. From germline, CDR1 is LNHDA and CDR2 SQIVND (reference sequence). Seattle researchers signed up patients amid active infection and tracked them longitudinally.

The source is a woman aged 55 to 70 with COVID-19, enrolled during active disease. Sequenced: peripheral blood. The V call is TRBV19, the J call TRBJ1-3; D is unresolved. The CDR3 loop reads CASSIVDLTEYSGNTIYF. The CDR3 DNA is TGTGCCAGTAGTATAGTAGATTTGACGGAGTACTCTGGAAACACCATATATTTT.